Below, 8 T cell receptor beta chains from the same sample are listed, as sequenced in a study of blood T cell repertoires in COVID-19. TCRdb's copy holds only in-frame clones and misses some; the assay was immunoSEQ multiplex PCR. The sample holds 130,000 to 150,000 clones, roughly 84% seen once. The sample comprised PBMCs or T cells enriched from blood (not recorded which). All receptors derive from a woman aged 50 to 60 who had been exposed to COVID-19.

This rearrangement joins TRBV15 to TRBJ2-3; TRBD2 agrees at 7 bases. The V gene's germline CDR1 is LNHNV and CDR2 YYDKDF (reference sequence). The CDR3 sequence is 16 residues long. J lost 2 bases, V lost 1 base, and 6 bases had no gene match. The CDR3 DNA reads TGTGCCACCAGCAGAGCGGGTAGCGGGCCCACAGATACGCAGTATTTT. It translates to CATSRAGSGPTDTQYF.

The gene calls are TRBV5-4 and TRBJ2-7; D might be TRBD1 (6 bases). Trimming stripped 3 bases from V and 9 bases from J, with 16 bases between. Germline V lookup: CDR1 SGHNT, CDR2 YYREEE (reference sequence). CDR3 length: 13 residues. CDR3 bases: TGTGCCAGCAGCTGGGCCCCACAGGGCGGGCAGTACTTC. It specifies CASSWAPQGGQYF. Using reference TRBV5-4 and TRBJ2-7 for the parts outside the CDR3, the full variable domain is ETGVTQSPTHLIKTRGQQVTLRCSSQSGHNTVSWYQQALGQGPQFIFQYYREEENGRGNFPPRFSGLQFPNYSSELNVNALELDDSALYLCASSWAPQGGQYFGPGTRLTVT.

V usage is TRBV6-6 and J usage is TRBJ1-3; TRBD1 matches 8 bases. The ends lost 2 bases at V and 2 bases at J; junction bases unmatched: 5. The CDR3 contains 16 residues. Germline CDR1 is MNHNY and CDR2 is SVGAGI (reference sequence). The CDR3 reads CASSYRTGGAGNTIYF. In DNA form, the CDR3 reads TGTGCCAGCAGTTACCGCACAGGGGGAGCTGGAAACACCATATATTTT.

The V gene is TRBV11-2, the J gene TRBJ1-6; 7 nucleotides line up with TRBD1. This CDR3 has 16 amino acids. Germline values: CDR1 SGHAT, CDR2 FQNNGV. The ends lost 2 bases at V and 10 bases at J; junction bases unmatched: 11. Here the CDR3 DNA reads TGTGCCAGCAGCTTACTAGAAGCAGGGGGGAGATCACCCCTCCACTTT. It is translated as CASSLLEAGGRSPLHF.

This chain uses TRBV9 with TRBJ1-5; tentative D call: TRBD1 (6 bases). The CDR3 totals 12 residues. Trimming removed 0 bases from V and 10 bases from J, with 8 bases in between. Germline loops: CDR1 SGDLS, CDR2 YYNGEE. CDR3 DNA sequence: TGTGCCAGCAGCGTAGTAGGGGGACCCCAGCATTTT. It yields the protein CASSVVGGPQHF.

Regarding this clone: The junction differs from germline at one of its ends, possibly a read error. As DNA, the CDR3 is TGTGCCAGCCGCTTTGGGATCGGGAGGGAGACCCAGTACTTC. Its translation is CASRFGIGRETQYF. The V call is TRBV7-2, the J call TRBJ2-5, with 7 bases matching TRBD2. The CDR3 extends over 14 amino acids. Germline V gives CDR1 SGHTA, CDR2 FQGNSA. The variable domain in full, with the rest retrieved from reference TRBV7-2 and TRBJ2-5, is GAGVSQSPSNKVTEKGKDVELRCDPISGHTALYWYRQSLGQGLEFLIYFQGNSAPDKSGLPSDRFSAERTGGSVSTLTIQRTQQEDSAVYLCASRFGIGRETQYFGPGTRLLVL.

The chain's CDR3 is CASSYSSSGNTIYF. The CDR3 nucleotides read TGTGCCAGCAGCTATTCTAGCTCTGGAAACACCATATATTTT. The chain couples TRBV7-9 to TRBJ1-3, with D hard to call. The CDR3 extends over 14 amino acids. Between the trimmed V and J ends, which lost 4 bases and 0 bases, there was a span of 7 bases. Germline loops: CDR1 SEHNR, CDR2 FQNEAQ (reference sequence). The full variable domain, rest sourced from reference TRBV7-9 and TRBJ1-3, is DTGVSQNPRHKITKRGQNVTFRCDPISEHNRLYWYRQTLGQGPEFLTYFQNEAQLEKSRLLSDRFSAERPKGSFSTLEIQRTEQGDSAMYLCASSYSSSGNTIYFGEGSWLTVV.

The rearrangement links TRBV2 to TRBJ2-3; tentatively, D is TRBD2 (6 bases). This CDR3 comprises 14 residues. CDR1 SNHLY and CDR2 FYNNEI come from the germline V gene. Trimming took off 8 bases at V and 1 base at J, with 13 bases between the two ends. Here the CDR3 reads CASGGTTGTDTQYF. CDR3 DNA: TGTGCCAGCGGCGGGACGACCGGCACAGATACGCAGTATTTT.